This TCR beta chain was sequenced in a study of cytomegalovirus exposure and HLA in healthy donors. Study-level findings and limits: TCR beta chains associated with HLA were, in a later analysis, more clonally expanded than equally common others. Data from an earlier analysis indicated that most TCR beta V segments were productive either about 87% or about 30% of the time. V- and J-gene trimming in TCR beta was tied to a missense DCLRE1C variant by an analysis performed later. Confirmation was obtained in vitro that a few CMV-associated chains are specific for CMV antigens.

As for this clone: The antigen remains unidentified.

Amplification used 60 Vbeta primers and 13 Jbeta primers. Using immunoSEQ multiplex PCR, the repertoire was profiled, and TCRdb retains in-frame clones only, with some absent. The sample gives more than 100,000 clones, less than 85% of which show up once; 1% is in the top ten. V was clipped by 7 bases and J by 4 bases; unmatched bases: 8. CDR1 is SQVTM and CDR2 is ANQGSEA in the germline V gene. CDR3 length: 14 residues. This receptor was identified in a man in his forties or fifties in good health and CMV-seronegative. The sequenced material came from PBMCs. The chain uses TRBV29-1 and TRBJ2-2, with 8 bases aligning to TRBD2. The CDR3 sequence: CSAQGLASTGELFF. CDR3 DNA: TGCAGCGCCCAAGGACTAGCATCCACCGGGGAGCTGTTTTTT.